This TCR beta chain was observed in a study of type 1 and type 2 diabetes patients. Study-level information: Participants included type 1 and type 2 diabetes patients plus nondiabetic controls. Study-wide results and caveats: Type 2 diabetes and control V and J usage correlated highly, about 0.97.

Losses at the gene ends were 5 bases for V and 1 base for J; bases not matched to a gene: 4. The CDR3 contains 14 residues. Germline CDR1 is MDHEN and CDR2 is SYDVKM. Genomic DNA was the PCR template. A primer set of 30 forward and 13 reverse primers amplified the CDR3. Via MiXCR, TCRdb re-called the multiplex PCR reads, giving one row per CDR3 protein. The sample yields 280,000 or so distinct CDR3 sequences, around 47% seen once. Regarding this clonotype: Its target is unknown.

Other autoimmune diseases and infections within the past four weeks excluded donors. The sequenced sample consisted of peripheral blood mononuclear cells (PBMCs). The origin of this receptor is a man between 18 and 35 years old with type 2 diabetes. The chain combines TRBV28 with TRBJ2-5; TRBD1 agrees at 7 bases. CDR3 bases: TGTGCCAGCAGTGAGAACAGGGGCCAAGAGACCCAGTACTTC. Translating gives CASSENRGQETQYF.